These 23 T cell receptor beta chains were all obtained from the same sample, sequenced in a study of T cell responses to AZD1222 COVID-19 vaccine (dated by TCRdb to the early 2020s). What the time point label conveys for this sample: about 28 days (+/-7) after the second vaccine dose. The library was built by means of the immunoSEQ multiplex PCR assay. The table comes from immuneACCESS by way of TCRdb, which keeps in-frame sequences with V and J called. Part of the clones is missing from these tables; in studies checked, under half for an unresolved V gene and the rest for unknown reasons. Across this sample there are some 99,000 clones, with almost 90% seen only once. Around a sixth of the sample belongs to the ten largest clones. The specimen was peripheral blood, collected 28 days after the second AZD1222 dose. The receptors come from an adult who received the AZD1222 COVID-19 vaccine.

This clone has only a few counts. The chain uses TRBV4-2 and TRBJ1-2; TRBD1 might be the D (6 bases). In germline, CDR1 is LGHNA, CDR2 YNFKEQ. V lost 0 bases and J lost 3, with 11 bases in between. The CDR3 totals 15 residues. This chain's CDR3 is CASSQEGTYHYGYTF. The CDR3 coding sequence is TGTGCCAGCAGCCAAGAAGGGACATACCACTATGGCTACACCTTC.

This clone has only one observation. This rearrangement joins TRBV19 to TRBJ1-5; D is undetermined. V lost 5 bases and J lost 7, with 12 bases in between. The CDR3 is 13 residues long. Germline loops: CDR1 LNHDA, CDR2 SQIVND (reference sequence). Here the CDR3 DNA reads TGTGCCAGTAGTCAGACTGGAAACCAGCCCCAGCATTTT. Translated: CASSQTGNQPQHF.

The chain uses TRBV30 and TRBJ2-7, with TRBD2 matching 7 bases. Germline CDR1 is GTSNPN and CDR2 is SVGIG (reference sequence). CDR3 length: 11 residues. The DNA of the CDR3 is TGTGCGGCGGGAGTCCTCTACGAGCAGTACTTC. This encodes CAAGVLYEQYF.

J is TRBJ2-7 and V is TRBV19; TRBD1 agrees at 7 bases. The CDR3 loop spans 16 amino acids. Trimming removed 2 bases from V and 5 bases from J; junction bases left unmatched: 12. Germline-derived CDR1 and CDR2 are LNHDA and SQIVND (reference sequence). CDR3 protein: CASSITGATGVDEQYF. As DNA, the CDR3 is TGTGCCAGTAGTATAACTGGGGCAACAGGGGTCGACGAGCAGTACTTC.

The J gene is TRBJ1-2, the V gene TRBV19; 7 bases match TRBD1. J gave up 1 base and V 2 bases, and 1 base lay outside the gene matches. Germline V gives CDR1 LNHDA, CDR2 SQIVND (reference sequence). The length of the CDR3 is 14 residues. The CDR3 region is CASSIQGGNYGYTF. For the CDR3, the DNA is TGTGCCAGTAGTATACAGGGGGGTAACTATGGCTACACCTTC.

This chain uses TRBV5-6 with TRBJ2-7; the match to TRBD1 covers 7 bases. This CDR3 region has 13 residues. The germline V gene encodes CDR1 SGHDT and CDR2 YYEEEE. The trim removed 4 bases at V and 8 bases at J, leaving 9 bases unmatched. For the CDR3, the DNA is TGTGCCAGCAGCCGACCCGGGACAGCCAAGCAGTACTTC. It is translated as CASSRPGTAKQYF.

This chain links TRBV10-3 with TRBJ1-2; possible D gene TRBD1, 5 bases. This CDR3 contains 13 residues. CDR1 is ENHRY, CDR2 SYGVKD, per germline. Trimming pared 2 bases from V and 7 bases from J, leaving 11 bases between. The CDR3 DNA reads TGTGCCATCAGTGAGGCCAGGGTTTTTGGCTACACCTTC. Translating it yields CAISEARVFGYTF.

This rearrangement joins TRBV4-1 to TRBJ1-3; D is undetermined. This CDR3 has 15 residues. V was clipped by 1 base and J by 2 bases, with 9 bases between them. Germline loops: CDR1 MGHRA, CDR2 YSYEKL. Here the CDR3 reads CASSQGGGTGNTIYF. The DNA of the CDR3 is TGCGCCAGCAGCCAAGGGGGTGGGACTGGAAACACCATATATTTT.

This clone appeared a few times. The chain uses TRBV24-1 and TRBJ1-4; 8 bases match TRBD1. CDR1 and CDR2 (germline): KGHDR, SFDVKD. The CDR3 loop spans 15 amino acids. The V and J ends lost 4 bases and 6 bases, in that order; junction bases with no gene match: 6. In DNA form, the CDR3 reads TGTGCCACCAGTGACCCTACAGGGGGTGATGAAAAACTGTTTTTT. Translation: CATSDPTGGDEKLFF.

The chain uses TRBV19 and TRBJ2-1; 12 bases fit TRBD2. With 8 bases clipped from V and 5 bases from J, the junction kept 1 base outside the gene matches. Germline CDR1 and CDR2: LNHDA and SQIVND (reference sequence). The CDR3 is 13 amino acids. This CDR3 reads CASRTSGNNEQFF. The CDR3 DNA is TGTGCCAGTCGGACTAGCGGGAACAATGAGCAGTTCTTC.

This chain connects TRBV5-1 to TRBJ2-7; D might be TRBD2 (6 bases). The CDR3 covers 14 residues. Per germline, CDR1 SGHRS and CDR2 YFSETQ. Trimming pared 4 bases from V and 6 bases from J, leaving 17 bases between. Written as DNA, the CDR3 is TGCGCCAGCAGCCCGGAACCGGAGGGATCCGAGCAGTACTTC. Its translation is CASSPEPEGSEQYF.

The V and J genes are TRBV28 and TRBJ1-2; 11 bases match TRBD1. CDR1 MDHEN and CDR2 SYDVKM come from the germline V gene. This CDR3 has 14 amino acids. V trimming: 6 bases; J trimming: 7 bases; junction bases outside the gene matches: 7. The CDR3 sequence is CASSHGGTGGGYTF. The CDR3 DNA follows: TGTGCCAGCAGCCATGGTGGGACAGGGGGTGGCTACACCTTC.

CDR3 in amino acids: CASSLGVFGVEQYF. CDR3 in DNA: TGTGCCAGCAGCTTGGGGGTATTTGGGGTCGAGCAGTACTTC. The genes are TRBV11-2 and TRBJ2-7; D is perhaps TRBD1 or TRBD2 (5 bases each). V lost 3 bases, J lost 6 bases, and 15 bases lay in between. The CDR3 extends over 14 amino acids. Germline V gives CDR1 SGHAT, CDR2 FQNNGV.

The rearrangement uses TRBV6-5 and TRBJ2-5; TRBD1 matches 10 bases. Unmatched junction bases numbered 8, after V lost 8 bases and J lost 5 bases. In germline, CDR1 is MNHEY, CDR2 SVGAGI. The CDR3 totals 14 residues. The CDR3, as DNA: TGTGCCAGCCCCCCACCGGGACAGGGGGAGACCCAGTACTTC. It encodes CASPPPGQGETQYF.

Only one count was recorded for this clone. This sequence joins TRBV4-2 and TRBJ2-1, with 8 bases that match TRBD2. V trimming: 4 bases; J trimming: 3 bases; junction bases outside the gene matches: 8. Germline V gives CDR1 LGHNA, CDR2 YNFKEQ. The CDR3 is 16 amino acids. The CDR3 bases are TGTGCCAGCAGCCCATCCTTGGCGGGGGGCTACAATGAGCAGTTCTTC. It yields the protein CASSPSLAGGYNEQFF.

This clone was picked up one time. V usage is TRBV5-1 and J usage is TRBJ2-1; D may be TRBD1 (6 bases). The germline V gene has CDR1 SGHRS and CDR2 YFSETQ. The CDR3 is 16 amino acids. Trimming pared 4 bases from V and 2 bases from J, leaving 16 bases between. The CDR3, as DNA: TGCGCCAGCAGCCTACGAGAGCAGGGGCCCTACAATGAGCAGTTCTTC. Translated, it gives CASSLREQGPYNEQFF.

V is TRBV5-1 and J is TRBJ1-4; 9 nucleotides agree with TRBD1. Trimming cost V 4 bases and J 7 bases; bases outside gene matches: 8. Germline V lookup: CDR1 SGHRS, CDR2 YFSETQ. The CDR3 is 15 residues long. Here the CDR3 reads CASSTGQGSSEKLFF. The CDR3 DNA follows: TGCGCCAGCAGCACGGGACAGGGATCTAGTGAAAAACTGTTTTTT. The full variable domain, in which reference TRBV5-1 and TRBJ1-4 provide the parts outside the CDR3, is KAGVTQTPRYLIKTRGQQVTLSCSPISGHRSVSWYQQTPGQGLQFLFEYFSETQRNKGNFPGRFSGRQFSNSRSEMNVSTLELGDSALYLCASSTGQGSSEKLFFGSGTQLSVL.

The chain couples TRBV25-1 to TRBJ1-1; unclear D gene. Trimming took off 4 bases at V and 0 bases at J, with 6 bases between the two ends. The CDR3 contains 13 residues. The germline CDR1 and CDR2 sequences are MGHDK and SYGVNS. The chain's CDR3 is CASSAYLNTEAFF. The CDR3 DNA reads as TGTGCCAGCAGTGCCTATTTGAACACTGAAGCTTTCTTT.

This chain connects TRBV5-4 to TRBJ2-3; 11 nucleotides agree with TRBD1. Germline loops: CDR1 SGHNT, CDR2 YYREEE (reference sequence). V lost 7 bases to trimming and J lost 4 bases; unmatched junction nucleotides: 8. The CDR3 is 15 residues long. The CDR3 nucleotides are TGTGCCAGCCGTCCCGGGACAGGGGGATCAGATACGCAGTATTTT. Translation gives CASRPGTGGSDTQYF.

The gene calls are TRBV11-2 and TRBJ2-3; 12 nucleotides agree with TRBD2. J was trimmed by 2 bases and V by 1 base; bases with no gene match: 4. The length of the CDR3 is 17 residues. Germline V CDR1 and CDR2: SGHAT, FQNNGV. CDR3 protein: CASSLVASGRATDTQYF. In nucleotides, the CDR3 is TGTGCCAGCAGCTTAGTGGCTAGCGGGAGGGCCACAGATACGCAGTATTTT.

This chain links TRBV6-1 with TRBJ1-3, with D tentatively TRBD1 (5 bases). CDR3 size: 16 residues. The germline V gene encodes CDR1 MNHNS and CDR2 SASEGT. V lost 1 base and J lost 1, with 11 bases in between. CDR3 DNA: TGTGCCAGCAGTGAAGGTAGCTCAGGGTCTGGAAACACCATATATTTT. Its translation is CASSEGSSGSGNTIYF.

CDR3 nucleotide sequence: TGTGCCAGCAGTTTAGGCCAGAAGGATTCACCCCTCCACTTT. Its protein is CASSLGQKDSPLHF. The J gene is TRBJ1-6, the V gene TRBV28; D ambiguous. V was trimmed by 2 bases and J by 8 bases, leaving 10 bases between them. Germline loops: CDR1 MDHEN, CDR2 SYDVKM. The CDR3 covers 14 residues.

The chain joins TRBV6-6 to TRBJ1-6; no clear D gene. In germline, CDR1 is MNHNY, CDR2 SVGAGI (reference sequence). The V gene lost 5 bases and the J gene lost 10 bases, with 9 bases spanning the gap. The CDR3 has 12 residues. CDR3 protein: CASSNSGSPLHF. CDR3 DNA: TGTGCCAGCAGTAACAGTGGATCACCCCTCCACTTT.